Below, 25 T cell receptor beta chains from the same sample are listed, as sequenced in a study of tumor-infiltrating lymphocytes in primary liver carcinoma (dated by TCRdb to 2016 to 2017). RNA from unsorted whole blood was extracted with TRIzol reagent, and germline DNA was obtained with the DNeasy Blood & Tissue kit. This sample was sequenced with an Illumina HiSeq 2500. Using a constant-region primer and ProtoScript II reverse transcriptase, TCRbeta-specific cDNA was reverse-transcribed from approximately 0.5 ug total RNA. The TCRbeta libraries were prepared through three rounds of nested multiplex PCR following a slightly modified ARM-PCR procedure. Multiplex TRBV1-TRBV30 forward primers and a Cbeta reverse primer were used in the first two PCR rounds, each of which was run for around 10 cycles. The public reads were reprocessed in TCRdb via fastp at Q25 and MiXCR, keeping in-frame beta chains. CDR3 protein duplicates are merged, each entry listing the most common genes and DNA. Within this sample are some 190,000 distinct CDR3 sequences, with less than 65% of them counted one time only. The ten most abundant clones make up 72% of the sample.

Material for sequencing was peripheral blood. All receptors derive from a man in his forties with primary liver carcinoma and hepatitis B virus infection.

The DNA of the CDR3 is TGTGCCATCAGTGAGTCGAGCGGGAGTGCCACCTACAATGAGCAGTTCTTC. Amino acid sequence: CAISESSGSATYNEQFF. This chain joins TRBV10-3 and TRBJ2-1, with 8 bases matching TRBD2. Unmatched junction bases numbered 6, after V lost 0 bases and J lost 2 bases. Germline V gene sequence: CDR1 ENHRY, CDR2 SYGVKD. The CDR3 is 17 residues long.

On this clonotype itself: This clone may be a read error of a much larger clone one base away. The V gene is TRBV6-5, the J gene TRBJ2-7; no reliable D call. Germline V CDR1 and CDR2: MNHEY, SVGAGI. The CDR3 is made up of 14 amino acids. The CDR3, as DNA: TGTGCCAGCAGTCCCCTGGGCCAATCCTACGAGCAGCACTTC. Translated: CASSPLGQSYEQHF.

This clonotype was detected once. The junction departs from the called germline gene at one end, perhaps through a read error. The chain uses TRBV12-3 or TRBV12-4 and TRBJ2-7; TRBD1 is a possible D gene (5 bases). This CDR3 spans 12 amino acids. Here the CDR3 DNA reads TGTACCAGCAGCCCCGACAGTAACGAGCAGTACTTC. Amino acids: CTSSPDSNEQYF.

To note about this clonotype: In this CDR3 the conserved last residue, phenylalanine or tryptophan, is missing, so a read error is likely. The chain uses TRBV28 and TRBJ1-1; 7 bases align to TRBD1. The CDR3 runs 14 residues. Per germline, CDR1 MDHEN and CDR2 SYDVKM. The CDR3 DNA sequence: TGTGCCGGCAGTTTACCCACAGGGGTCACTGAAGCTTTCATT. Residues: CAGSLPTGVTEAFI.

V and J are TRBV6-6 and TRBJ2-2; tentatively, D is TRBD2 (6 bases). CDR3 length: 16 amino acids. V was clipped by 2 bases and J by 1 base, with 11 bases between them. Germline loops: CDR1 MNHNY, CDR2 SVGAGI (reference sequence). CDR3 loop: CASSYSVSGNTGELFF. CDR3 bases: TGTGCCAGCAGTTACAGTGTTAGCGGGAACACCGGGGAGCTGTTTTTT.

The chain uses TRBV4-1 and TRBJ1-3; D unresolved. The ends were cut back, 1 base at V and 9 bases at J, with 4 bases in the middle. This CDR3 region has 11 residues. Germline-derived CDR1 and CDR2 are MGHRA and YSYEKL. The CDR3 coding sequence is TGCGCCAGCAGCCAAGCTAGCACCATATATTTT. Translating gives CASSQASTIYF.

The chain recombines TRBV6-1 with TRBJ1-5, with a possible D match to TRBD1 (6 bases). Trimming took off 10 bases at V and 2 bases at J, with 21 bases between the two ends. CDR3 length equals 16 residues. Germline CDR1 MNHNS, CDR2 SASEGT. The CDR3 protein is CATVTYSGVGNQPQHF. The CDR3 region has the DNA TGTGCCACCGTAACCTATTCAGGGGTGGGCAATCAGCCCCAGCATTTT.

This clonotype was seen many times. The chain combines TRBV12-3 or TRBV12-4 with TRBJ1-5, with 9 nucleotides matching TRBD1. The V gene end was trimmed by 3 bases and the J gene end by 7 bases; junction bases not matched to a gene: 4. CDR3 length: 14 amino acids. CDR3 DNA: TGTGCCAGCAGTTTGGGACAGGGAGGGCAGCCCCAGCATTTT. Translating it yields CASSLGQGGQPQHF.

With respect to this clonotype: At one end, the junction sequence differs from germline, possibly due to a read error. The V and J genes are TRBV11-1 and TRBJ2-3; D is unresolved. The CDR3 runs 15 residues. Germline assignment: CDR1 SGHAT and CDR2 FQDESV (reference sequence). The CDR3 reads CASSLEAEIWDTHYF. CDR3 DNA: TGTGCCAGCAGTTTAGAGGCCGAAATTTGGGATACGCATTATTTT.

This clonotype was found a few times. The CDR3 region is CASSEGVLDEQYF. For the CDR3, the DNA is TGCGCCAGCAGTGAGGGAGTTCTCGACGAGCAGTACTTC. The chain links TRBV10-1 to TRBJ2-7; no firm D call. This CDR3 contains 13 residues. Trimming removed 2 bases from V and 5 bases from J, with 10 bases in between. Germline V lookup: CDR1 WNHNN, CDR2 SYGVQD (reference sequence).

Turning to this clonotype: The missing conserved phenylalanine or tryptophan at the end of this CDR3 makes a read error likely. No DNA is shown, since the ends of the CDR3 on it are uncertain; the CDR3 is the one TCRdb lists. J is TRBJ1-1 and V is TRBV11-3; the DNA was not used to check the table's D call, TRBD1. Germline assignment: CDR1 SGHNT and CDR2 YENEEA. The CDR3 contains 13 residues when both ends are counted. This CDR3 reads CASSSQGDAEAIL.

In regard to this clonotype: As the CDR3 is not closed by the conserved phenylalanine or tryptophan, this likely results from a read error. This chain links TRBV11-2 with TRBJ2-7; 9 bases match TRBD1. In germline, CDR1 is SGHAT, CDR2 FQNNGV. This CDR3 spans 15 amino acids. The CDR3: CATSSTGGRRYEQYL. The CDR3 coding sequence is TGTGCTACCAGCTCTACAGGGGGCCGGAGGTACGAGCAGTACCTC.

There are a few counts of this clonotype. V usage is TRBV12-3 or TRBV12-4 and J usage is TRBJ2-6, with D unresolved. CDR3 size: 14 residues. V was pared by 10 bases and J by 4 bases, with 14 bases between. The CDR3 loop reads CATPRVGGANVLTF. The CDR3 DNA reads as TGTGCCACCCCACGGGTGGGGGGGGCCAACGTCCTGACTTTC.

To note about this clonotype: The junction shows a germline mismatch at one end, possibly a read error. The chain is built from TRBV12-3 or TRBV12-4 and TRBJ1-5; TRBD1 might be the D (6 bases). The CDR3 consists of 14 residues. The CDR3 spells CASCLKGDDQPQHF. DNA of the CDR3: TGTGCCAGCTGTTTAAAGGGGGACGACCAGCCCCAGCATTTT.

This clonotype came up a few times. V and J are TRBV10-1 and TRBJ1-1, with 9 bases that match TRBD1. This CDR3 contains 14 residues. CDR1 is WNHNN and CDR2 is SYGVQD in the germline V gene (reference sequence). With V trimmed by 7 bases and J by 1 base, 4 bases remained unmatched. The CDR3 DNA sequence: TGCGCCAGCAATCCGGGACAGGGGAACACTGAAGCTTTCTTT. The encoded protein is CASNPGQGNTEAFF.

This clonotype was counted at least ten times. J is TRBJ2-7 and V is TRBV5-6; 7 positions match TRBD1. CDR3 length: 14 amino acids. Trimming cost V 5 bases and J 0 bases; bases outside gene matches: 5. In germline, CDR1 is SGHDT, CDR2 YYEEEE. The DNA of the CDR3 is TGTGCCAGCAGTTCGGGACAGAGCTCCTACGAGCAGTACTTC. Translated, it gives CASSSGQSSYEQYF.

The rearrangement links TRBV5-6 to TRBJ2-1; 9 bases fit TRBD2. The germline V gene has CDR1 SGHDT and CDR2 YYEEEE. The V and J ends lost 3 bases and 2 bases, in that order; junction bases with no gene match: 3. The CDR3 runs to 15 residues. For the CDR3, the DNA is TGTGCCAGCAGCTCAGGACTAGCGCCCTACAATGAGCAGTTCTTC. Translation: CASSSGLAPYNEQFF.

V is TRBV28 and J is TRBJ2-1, with D tentatively TRBD1 (6 bases). This CDR3 has 16 residues. Trimming took off 5 bases at V and 3 bases at J, with 17 bases between the two ends. Germline V gene sequence: CDR1 MDHEN, CDR2 SYDVKM. CDR3 coding DNA: TGTGCCAGCAGTCAGGACAGTTTAATGGTCTACAATGAGCAGTTCTTC. This codes for CASSQDSLMVYNEQFF. The whole variable domain, remainder taken from reference TRBV28 and TRBJ2-1, is DVKVTQSSRYLVKRTGEKVFLECVQDMDHENMFWYRQDPGLGLRLIYFSYDVKMKEKGDIPEGYSVSREKKERFSLILESASTNQTSMYLCASSQDSLMVYNEQFFGPGTRLTVL.

The chain uses TRBV12-3 or TRBV12-4 and TRBJ2-7; either TRBD1 or TRBD2 may fit D (5 bases each). The length of the CDR3 is 13 residues. Trimming pared 4 bases from V and 2 bases from J, leaving 9 bases between. The CDR3 coding sequence is TGTGCCAGCAGTTCCTGGGGGACCTACGAGCAGTACTTC. Protein sequence: CASSSWGTYEQYF.

The chain links TRBV18 to TRBJ2-7, with a tentative D call TRBD1 (5 bases). Per germline, CDR1 KGHSH and CDR2 LQKENI. The CDR3 is 13 amino acids. V dropped 2 bases and J dropped 6 bases, with 11 bases sitting between them. CDR3 in DNA: TGTGCCAGCTCACCAACAGGTTCTGGCGAGCAGTACTTC. It encodes CASSPTGSGEQYF.

This clonotype was observed at least ten times. V is TRBV11-2 and J is TRBJ2-2; 10 bases fit TRBD1. The CDR3 totals 15 residues. Trimming removed 5 bases from V and 5 bases from J; junction bases left unmatched: 5. Germline CDR1 reads SGHAT; CDR2 reads FQNNGV. The CDR3 sequence: CASSDGTGETGELFF. CDR3 coding DNA: TGTGCCAGCAGCGACGGGACAGGGGAAACCGGGGAGCTGTTTTTT.

Comments on this clonotype: A much more abundant neighbour one base away suggests this may be a read error. The chain combines TRBV11-3 with TRBJ2-2, with D possibly TRBD2 on 5 matching bases. From germline, CDR1 is SGHNT and CDR2 YENEEA. The CDR3 spans 15 residues. The DNA for the CDR3 is TGTGCCAACAGCCCCGGGGTAGCCCGGACCGGGGAGCTGTTTTTT. This sequence encodes CANSPGVARTGELFF.

This clonotype has at least ten counts. This chain joins TRBV11-1 and TRBJ2-1; D remains unclear. This CDR3 comprises 12 residues. Trimming cost V 4 bases and J 5 bases, with 6 bases left between them. Germline CDR1 SGHAT, CDR2 FQDESV (reference sequence). The CDR3 protein is CASSYPDNEQFF. The CDR3 region has the DNA TGTGCCAGCAGCTACCCTGACAATGAGCAGTTCTTC.

This clonotype has only a few counts. J is TRBJ1-4 and V is TRBV29-1, with D hard to call. V lost 4 bases, J lost 17 bases, and 20 bases lay in between. Germline-derived CDR1 and CDR2 are SQVTM and ANQGSEA. CDR3 size: 12 residues. The CDR3: CSVAIIPDLIFF. CDR3 sequence (DNA): TGCAGCGTTGCTATCATACCCGACTTAATATTTTTT.

This clonotype was seen a single time. V usage is TRBV28 and J usage is TRBJ2-1; TRBD2 aligns across 10 bases. CDR1 MDHEN and CDR2 SYDVKM come from the germline V gene. The CDR3 covers 17 residues. Unmatched junction bases numbered 9, after V lost 2 bases and J lost 5 bases. The CDR3 DNA reads as TGTGCCAGCAGTTTACCCCTCTCAGCGGGAGGGAACAATGAGCAGTTCTTC. Translating it yields CASSLPLSAGGNNEQFF.